This is a list of T cell receptor beta chains from one sample in a study of response to subunit inactivated influenza vaccine. TCRdb analysed the RT-PCR reads with MiXCR anew, one entry per CDR3 protein. Among around 300,000 distinct CDR3 sequences listed, about 20% were seen once. The specimen was PBMCs from blood, collected 21 months after vaccination. These receptors were obtained from a man aged 50-75 years who received an inactivated influenza vaccine. Both conserved end residues are part of each CDR3. Each record gives: J gene, D gene, V gene, clone size, CDR3 protein, CDR3 DNA. The D gene is left open where the match is weak. Clone sizes are given selectively: once, few, many, or a class where the clone is expanded.

j_gene: TRBJ2-2
d_gene: .
v_gene: TRBV6-5
abundance: .
CDR3aa: CASSSGTYTGELFF
CDR3nt: TGTGCCAGCAGTTCCGGGACATACACCGGGGAGCTGTTTTTT

j_gene: TRBJ1-1
d_gene: .
v_gene: TRBV9
abundance: many
CDR3aa: CASSVDPGGASTEAFF
CDR3nt: TGTGCCAGCAGCGTAGACCCGGGGGGGGCAAGCACTGAAGCTTTCTTT

j_gene: TRBJ2-1
d_gene: .
v_gene: TRBV30
abundance: .
CDR3aa: CAWSVRQFSSYNEQFF
CDR3nt: TGTGCCTGGAGTGTAAGACAGTTCAGCTCCTACAATGAGCAGTTCTTC

j_gene: TRBJ1-4
d_gene: TRBD1
v_gene: TRBV7-9
abundance: few
CDR3aa: CASSSLTGNTEKLFF
CDR3nt: TGTGCCAGCAGCTCCCTGACAGGGAATACGGAAAAACTGTTTTTT

j_gene: TRBJ2-7
d_gene: .
v_gene: TRBV7-8
abundance: .
CDR3aa: CASSSQRVSYEQYF
CDR3nt: TGTGCCAGCAGCTCCCAGAGAGTTTCCTACGAGCAGTACTTC

j_gene: TRBJ2-1
d_gene: .
v_gene: TRBV29-1
abundance: .
CDR3aa: CSVGRGNNEQFF
CDR3nt: TGCAGCGTTGGAAGGGGGAACAATGAGCAGTTCTTC

j_gene: TRBJ1-2
d_gene: TRBD1
v_gene: TRBV4-1
abundance: few
CDR3aa: CASSQDHRGGYTF
CDR3nt: TGCGCCAGCAGCCAAGATCACAGGGGAGGCTACACCTTC

j_gene: TRBJ1-2
d_gene: TRBD1
v_gene: TRBV6-5
abundance: few
CDR3aa: CASSYWDRGRYNYGYTF
CDR3nt: TGTGCCAGCAGTTACTGGGACAGGGGACGATACAACTATGGCTACACCTTC

j_gene: TRBJ2-5
d_gene: .
v_gene: TRBV20-1
abundance: few
CDR3aa: CSARGFQETQYF
CDR3nt: TGCAGTGCTAGAGGGTTCCAAGAGACCCAGTACTTC

j_gene: TRBJ1-2
d_gene: .
v_gene: TRBV12-3/TRBV12-4
abundance: many
CDR3aa: CASSLTRWKGYTF
CDR3nt: TGTGCCAGCAGTTTAACCAGGTGGAAAGGCTACACCTTC

j_gene: TRBJ2-1
d_gene: .
v_gene: TRBV12-3/TRBV12-4
abundance: .
CDR3aa: CASSPEYEQFF
CDR3nt: TGTGCCAGCAGTCCTGAATATGAGCAGTTCTTC

j_gene: TRBJ2-1
d_gene: TRBD2
v_gene: TRBV9
abundance: few
CDR3aa: CASSEGTSENYNEQFF
CDR3nt: TGTGCCAGCAGCGAGGGGACTAGCGAAAATTACAATGAGCAGTTCTTC

j_gene: TRBJ2-7
d_gene: TRBD2
v_gene: TRBV12-3/TRBV12-4
abundance: .
CDR3aa: CASSLGRLAGVGEQYF
CDR3nt: TGTGCCAGCAGTTTAGGTCGACTAGCGGGAGTAGGTGAGCAGTACTTC

j_gene: TRBJ2-2
d_gene: TRBD2
v_gene: TRBV29-1
abundance: many
CDR3aa: CSAEGLAGRDGELFF
CDR3nt: TGCAGCGCCGAGGGACTAGCGGGCAGGGACGGGGAGCTGTTTTTT

j_gene: TRBJ2-1
d_gene: .
v_gene: TRBV7-9
abundance: .
CDR3aa: CASSLVGENEQFF
CDR3nt: TGTGCCAGCAGCTTAGTAGGGGAAAATGAGCAGTTCTTC

j_gene: TRBJ2-5
d_gene: .
v_gene: TRBV3-1
abundance: .
CDR3aa: CASSQVETETQYF
CDR3nt: TGTGCCAGCAGCCAAGTAGAAACAGAGACCCAGTACTTC

j_gene: TRBJ1-2
d_gene: .
v_gene: TRBV5-1
abundance: .
CDR3aa: CASSPTGPQGGYTF
CDR3nt: TGCGCCAGCAGCCCGACCGGGCCTCAGGGAGGCTACACCTTC

j_gene: TRBJ2-5
d_gene: TRBD2
v_gene: TRBV2
abundance: .
CDR3aa: CASRLGAGGTQETQYF
CDR3nt: TGTGCCAGCAGGCTGGGAGCGGGGGGTACCCAAGAGACCCAGTACTTC

j_gene: TRBJ2-1
d_gene: TRBD2
v_gene: TRBV4-1
abundance: few
CDR3aa: CASSQAKGGNLNNEQFF
CDR3nt: TGCGCCAGCAGCCAGGCGAAGGGAGGGAATCTCAACAATGAGCAGTTCTTC

j_gene: TRBJ2-7
d_gene: .
v_gene: TRBV7-2
abundance: few
CDR3aa: CASSLGSHEQYF
CDR3nt: TGTGCCAGCAGCTTAGGTTCCCACGAGCAGTACTTC

j_gene: TRBJ1-1
d_gene: .
v_gene: TRBV9
abundance: few
CDR3aa: CASSRGREEAFF
CDR3nt: TGTGCCAGCAGTAGGGGTCGAGAAGAAGCTTTCTTT

j_gene: TRBJ1-1
d_gene: TRBD1
v_gene: TRBV20-1
abundance: few
CDR3aa: CSAGHRGTEAFF
CDR3nt: TGCAGTGCTGGACACAGGGGCACTGAAGCTTTCTTT

j_gene: TRBJ2-3
d_gene: TRBD2
v_gene: TRBV14
abundance: .
CDR3aa: CASSQAFFGGRDTQYF
CDR3nt: TGTGCCAGCAGCCAAGCTTTTTTTGGCGGGAGGGATACGCAGTATTTT

j_gene: TRBJ2-7
d_gene: TRBD1
v_gene: TRBV18
abundance: many
CDR3aa: CASSPGQGSYEQYF
CDR3nt: TGCGCCAGCAGCCCCGGACAGGGGTCCTACGAGCAGTACTTC

j_gene: TRBJ1-4
d_gene: .
v_gene: TRBV7-2
abundance: few
CDR3aa: CASSFGVDEKLFF
CDR3nt: TGTGCCAGCAGCTTTGGAGTTGATGAAAAACTGTTTTTT

j_gene: TRBJ1-1
d_gene: .
v_gene: TRBV7-9
abundance: few
CDR3aa: CASSLDRVGTEAFF
CDR3nt: TGTGCCAGCAGCTTAGACAGGGTCGGCACTGAAGCTTTCTTT

j_gene: TRBJ1-2
d_gene: TRBD1
v_gene: TRBV6-5
abundance: .
CDR3aa: CASSYADRQGITAGYTF
CDR3nt: TGTGCCAGCAGTTACGCGGACAGGCAGGGAATAACGGCTGGCTACACCTTC

j_gene: TRBJ1-2
d_gene: .
v_gene: TRBV5-8
abundance: few
CDR3aa: CASSLSAAYGYTF
CDR3nt: TGTGCCAGCAGCTTGTCGGCGGCCTATGGCTACACCTTC

j_gene: TRBJ1-2
d_gene: .
v_gene: TRBV2
abundance: few
CDR3aa: CASSGGGNGYTF
CDR3nt: TGTGCCAGCAGTGGGGGAGGGAACGGCTACACCTTC

j_gene: TRBJ2-1
d_gene: TRBD1
v_gene: TRBV12-3/TRBV12-4
abundance: .
CDR3aa: CASSAGQGNNEQFF
CDR3nt: TGTGCCAGCAGTGCGGGACAGGGGAACAATGAGCAGTTCTTC